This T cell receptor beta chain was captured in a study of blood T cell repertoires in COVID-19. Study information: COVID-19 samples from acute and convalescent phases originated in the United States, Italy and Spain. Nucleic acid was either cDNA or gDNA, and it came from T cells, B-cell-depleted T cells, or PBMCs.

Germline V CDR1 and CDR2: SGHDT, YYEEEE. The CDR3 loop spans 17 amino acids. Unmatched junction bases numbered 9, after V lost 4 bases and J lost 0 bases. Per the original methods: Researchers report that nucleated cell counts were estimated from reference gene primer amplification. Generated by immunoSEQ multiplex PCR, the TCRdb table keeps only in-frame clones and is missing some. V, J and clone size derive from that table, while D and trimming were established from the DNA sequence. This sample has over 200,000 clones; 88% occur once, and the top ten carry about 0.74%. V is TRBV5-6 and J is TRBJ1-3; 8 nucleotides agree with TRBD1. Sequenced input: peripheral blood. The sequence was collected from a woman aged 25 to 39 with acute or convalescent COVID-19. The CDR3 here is CASSLPRTGISGNTIYF. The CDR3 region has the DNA TGTGCCAGCAGCCTCCCCCGGACAGGGATCTCTGGAAACACCATATATTTT.